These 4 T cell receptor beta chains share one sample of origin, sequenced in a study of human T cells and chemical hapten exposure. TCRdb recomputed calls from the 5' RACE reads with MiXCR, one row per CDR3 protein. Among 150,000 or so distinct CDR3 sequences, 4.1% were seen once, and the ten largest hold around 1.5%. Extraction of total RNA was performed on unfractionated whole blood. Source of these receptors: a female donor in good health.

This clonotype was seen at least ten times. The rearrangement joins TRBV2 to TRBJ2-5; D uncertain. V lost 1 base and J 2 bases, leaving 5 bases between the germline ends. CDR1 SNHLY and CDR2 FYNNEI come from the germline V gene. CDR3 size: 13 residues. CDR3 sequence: CASSEGGQETQYF. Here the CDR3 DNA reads TGTGCCAGCAGTGAAGGTGGGCAAGAGACCCAGTACTTC.

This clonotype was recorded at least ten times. The CDR3 region has the DNA TGCAGTGCTAGAGCTTTACAGGAGAACACTGAAGCTTTCTTT. Its protein product is CSARALQENTEAFF. This chain links TRBV20-1 with TRBJ1-1; D is possibly TRBD1 (5 bases). In germline, CDR1 is DFQATT, CDR2 SNEGSKA (reference sequence). The CDR3 runs to 14 residues. V was clipped by 1 base and J by 1 base, with 10 bases between them.

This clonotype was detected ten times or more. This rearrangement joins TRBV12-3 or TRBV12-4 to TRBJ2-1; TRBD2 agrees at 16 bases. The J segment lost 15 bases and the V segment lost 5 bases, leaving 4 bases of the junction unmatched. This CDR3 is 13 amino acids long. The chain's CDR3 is CASSGGLAGGRFF. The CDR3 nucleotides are TGTGCCAGCAGTGGGGGACTAGCGGGGGGGAGGTTCTTC.

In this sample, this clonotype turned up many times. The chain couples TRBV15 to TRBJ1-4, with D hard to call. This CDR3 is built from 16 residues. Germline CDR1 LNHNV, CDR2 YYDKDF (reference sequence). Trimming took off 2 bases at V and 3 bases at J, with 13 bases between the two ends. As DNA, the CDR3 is TGTGCCACCAGCAGATCGACGGACGGACCTAATGAAAAACTGTTTTTT. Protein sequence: CATSRSTDGPNEKLFF. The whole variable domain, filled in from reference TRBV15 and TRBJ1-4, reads DAMVIQNPRYQVTQFGKPVTLSCSQTLNHNVMYWYQQKSSQAPKLLFHYYDKDFNNEADTPDNFQSRRPNTSFCFLDIRSPGLGDTAMYLCATSRSTDGPNEKLFFGSGTQLSVL.